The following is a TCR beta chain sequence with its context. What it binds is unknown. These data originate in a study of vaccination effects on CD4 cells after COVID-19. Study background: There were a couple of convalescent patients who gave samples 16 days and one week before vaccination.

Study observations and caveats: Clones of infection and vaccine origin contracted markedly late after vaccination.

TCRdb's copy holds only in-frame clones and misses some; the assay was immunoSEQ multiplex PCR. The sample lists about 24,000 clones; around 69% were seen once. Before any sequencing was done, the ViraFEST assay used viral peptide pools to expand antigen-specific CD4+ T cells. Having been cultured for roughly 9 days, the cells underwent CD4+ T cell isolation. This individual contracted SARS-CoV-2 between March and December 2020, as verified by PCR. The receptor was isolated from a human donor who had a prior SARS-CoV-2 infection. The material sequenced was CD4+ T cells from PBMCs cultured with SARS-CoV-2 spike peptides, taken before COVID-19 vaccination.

The CDR3 loop is CASSYWAGALAGELFF. DNA for the CDR3: TGTGCCAGCAGTTACTGGGCGGGGGCCCTCGCCGGGGAGCTGTTTTTT. The chain couples TRBV6-5 to TRBJ2-2, with D perhaps matching TRBD2 (7 bases). Germline loops: CDR1 MNHEY, CDR2 SVGAGI. The V end lost 1 base, the J end lost 6 bases, and 15 bases lay between the germline ends. The CDR3 contains 16 residues.